This entry describes one T cell receptor (beta chain). The CDR3 spans 15 residues. Germline V CDR1 and CDR2: MNHEY, SVGAGI. Trimming took 1 base from V and 3 from J, leaving 7 bases between them. This entry belongs to a study of CD8 T cells in ankylosing spondylitis. TCRdb used MiXCR to reprocess the 5' RACE reads, holding one entry per CDR3 protein. The table has 100,000 or so distinct CDR3 sequences, less than 25% seen once. This TCR derives from a male donor with ankylosing spondylitis. The chain employs TRBV6-5 and TRBJ2-6; D might be TRBD1 or TRBD2, each matching 5 bases. Sequenced: synovial fluid, either unsorted or a sorted T cell fraction (not recorded which). CDR3 in DNA: TGTGCCAGCAGTTACTGGGGGAATGGGGCCAACGTCCTGACTTTC. This translates into CASSYWGNGANVLTF.